These T cell receptor beta chains were read from a single sample in a study of T cell responses to AZD1222 COVID-19 vaccine. The repertoire was sequenced with immunoSEQ multiplex PCR; TCRdb's copy has only in-frame clones and lacks some. This sample has about 100,000 clones, with roughly 84% found just once. The specimen was peripheral blood, collected on day 0 of AZD1222 vaccination. The receptors here all came from an adult in good health. Each CDR3 is given with its conserved first and last residue. A D gene is named only where the DNA matches it firmly. Expanded clones get a size class; other rows say once, few or many, or leave the size out.

size	V	D	J	DNA	CDR3
.	TRBV27	.	TRBJ1-5	TGTGCCAGCGGGGTGACAGGAAGCAATCAGCCCCAGCATTTT	CASGVTGSNQPQHF
once	TRBV5-1	.	TRBJ1-3	TGCGCCAGCAGCTTGGTGGGGAACTCTGGAAACACCATATATTTT	CASSLVGNSGNTIYF
.	TRBV29-1	TRBD1	TRBJ2-7	TGCAGCGTTACAGGGGGCGCTGGGAACGAGCAGTACTTC	CSVTGGAGNEQYF
.	TRBV12-3/TRBV12-4	.	TRBJ2-1	TGTGCCAGCAGTTCAGACAATGAGCAGTTCTTC	CASSSDNEQFF
.	TRBV15	.	TRBJ1-2	TGTGCCACCAGCAGAGGGGAGAACCTCAACTATGGCTACACCTTC	CATSRGENLNYGYTF
.	TRBV28	TRBD1	TRBJ1-4	TGTGCCAGCAGGAAGAACAGGGGGAGGTCTAATGAAAAACTGTTTTTT	CASRKNRGRSNEKLFF
.	TRBV9	TRBD2	TRBJ2-3	TGTGCCAGCAGCCAAACTAGCGGGAGGGCAGATACGCAGTATTTT	CASSQTSGRADTQYF
.	TRBV7-9	.	TRBJ2-5	TGTGCCAGCAGCTTAGGGTCGCAGGGGGGAGGAGAGACCCAGTACTTC	CASSLGSQGGGETQYF
.	TRBV3-1/TRBV3-2	TRBD2	TRBJ2-1	TGTGCCAGCAGCCCCCTGGGGACTAGCGGACCCAATGAGCAGTTCTTC	CASSPLGTSGPNEQFF
.	TRBV5-6	TRBD1	TRBJ1-4	TGTGCCAGCAGCTTGGATAGGGGGGACAGCCAGTTTTTT	CASSLDRGDSQFF
.	TRBV19	.	TRBJ1-4	TGTGCCAGTAGTATGCCCCTGCGGGGTGAAAAACTGTTTTTT	CASSMPLRGEKLFF
once	TRBV18	TRBD1	TRBJ2-1	TGTGCCAGCCGGGACAGGGATTTGGGTGAGCAGTTCTTC	CASRDRDLGEQFF
.	TRBV6-5	.	TRBJ1-1	TGTGCCAGCAGAAGGACATTCGGACCTGAAGCTTTCTTT	CASRRTFGPEAFF
.	TRBV27	TRBD2	TRBJ2-3	TGTGCCAGCAGTTTCCAGCGGGAGAGCACAGATACGCAGTATTTT	CASSFQRESTDTQYF
.	TRBV7-2	TRBD2	TRBJ2-2	TGTGCCAGCAGCTTTACTAGCGGGAGCTACACCGGGGAGCTGTTTTTT	CASSFTSGSYTGELFF
.	TRBV11-3	TRBD2	TRBJ2-1	TGTGCCAGCAGCTTGCGGGAGGGCGTATACAATGAGCAGTTCTTC	CASSLREGVYNEQFF
.	TRBV27	.	TRBJ2-7	TGTGCCAGCAGTTTATCGGGGCTTAACTACGAGCAGTACTTC	CASSLSGLNYEQYF
.	TRBV10-3	.	TRBJ1-2	TGTGCCACCACGGGGTCGAACGGGGACTATGGCTACACCTTC	CATTGSNGDYGYTF
.	TRBV27	.	TRBJ1-2	TGTGCCAGCAGTTTTCGGGTCGGCTATGGCTACACCTTC	CASSFRVGYGYTF
.	TRBV19	TRBD2	TRBJ2-7	TGTGCCAGTACCGATGGGGCGGGAGTAGGGGAGCAGTACTTC	CASTDGAGVGEQYF
.	TRBV9	.	TRBJ2-2	TGTGCCAGCAGCGCCTCGCTCAACACCGGGGAGCTGTTTTTT	CASSASLNTGELFF
.	TRBV4-1	.	TRBJ1-2	TGCGCCAGCAGTCAAGACCCGGCGCGTGGCTACACCTTC	CASSQDPARGYTF
.	TRBV30	.	TRBJ2-1	TGTGCCTGGAGTGTAGTGAATGAGCAGTTCTTC	CAWSVVNEQFF
.	TRBV7-3	TRBD2	TRBJ2-7	TGTGCCAGCAGTCAACTAGCGGGAGTCGAGCAGTACTTC	CASSQLAGVEQYF
.	TRBV4-1	.	TRBJ1-5	TGCGCCAGCAGCCAAGGCGGGGCGGGCAATCAGCCCCAGCATTTT	CASSQGGAGNQPQHF
.	TRBV5-1	.	TRBJ2-3	TGCGCCAGCAGCTTGGACCTTACAGATACGCAGTATTTT	CASSLDLTDTQYF
.	TRBV28	.	TRBJ1-5	TGTGCCGCTATACGGGGAGGGGATCGGCAGCCCCAGCATTTT	CAAIRGGDRQPQHF
.	TRBV7-2	TRBD1	TRBJ1-2	TGTGCCAGCAGCTGGGGACAGGGGAACGATGGCTACACCTTC	CASSWGQGNDGYTF
.	TRBV4-1	.	TRBJ1-2	TGCGCCAGCAGCCAAGATTACGCAGGCCGATATGGCTACACCTTC	CASSQDYAGRYGYTF
.	TRBV30	.	TRBJ2-7	TGTGCCTGGAGTCCTACCGGGACGGTCTCCTACGAGCAGTACTTC	CAWSPTGTVSYEQYF
once	TRBV6-1	TRBD1	TRBJ2-7	TGTGCCAGCAGTGAATTTGGGACAGGCCTAAGCTACGAGCAGTACTTC	CASSEFGTGLSYEQYF
once	TRBV7-2	.	TRBJ2-7	TGTGCCAGCAGCTTAGAGAGGTTTAGCTCCTACGAGCAGTACTTC	CASSLERFSSYEQYF
.	TRBV4-2	TRBD2	TRBJ2-4	TGTGCCAGCAGCCAAAGATTCATCAGCGGGAGCGATCCCCAAAACATTCAGTACTTC	CASSQRFISGSDPQNIQYF
.	TRBV27	TRBD2	TRBJ2-7	TGTGCCAGCAGCATAAGATTTAGCGGGAGGGCCGGATACGAGCAGTACTTC	CASSIRFSGRAGYEQYF
.	TRBV19	TRBD2	TRBJ2-1	TGTGCCAGTAGTAAGAAGGGACTAGCGGGAGGCAATGAGCAGTTCTTC	CASSKKGLAGGNEQFF
once	TRBV4-1	.	TRBJ2-7	TGCGCCAGCAGCCAAGAGGAGACAGGTCCCTACGAGCAGTACTTC	CASSQEETGPYEQYF
.	TRBV7-6	.	TRBJ1-6	TGTGCCAGCAGCTTAGAGGACAGTGGACCACCCCTCCACTTT	CASSLEDSGPPLHF
.	TRBV7-8	TRBD1	TRBJ1-1	TGTGCCAGCAGCTTAGCTAAAGGGGGCGGGGGCACTGAAGCTTTCTTT	CASSLAKGGGGTEAFF
few	TRBV3-1/TRBV3-2	TRBD2	TRBJ2-3	TGTGCCAGCAGCCATAGCGGGAGCGGGACAGATACGCAGTATTTT	CASSHSGSGTDTQYF
once	TRBV10-3	.	TRBJ2-7	TGTGCCATCAGTCAAAGCAAGGGGATTTCCTACGAGCAGTACTTC	CAISQSKGISYEQYF
.	TRBV6-5	.	TRBJ1-1	TGTGCCAGCAGAGAGGACGGGAACACTGAAGCTTTCTTT	CASREDGNTEAFF
.	TRBV7-7	.	TRBJ2-2	TGTGCCAGCAGCACGGGACAAAAAGACGGGGAGCTGTTTTTT	CASSTGQKDGELFF
.	TRBV5-4	TRBD1	TRBJ1-2	TGTGCCAGCAGCTCGCCCGACAGGGGAGGAGGTGGCTACACCTTC	CASSSPDRGGGGYTF
.	TRBV18	.	TRBJ2-7	TGTGCCAGCTCACCACAAGGGGTAGAGCAGTACTTC	CASSPQGVEQYF
.	TRBV4-1	TRBD1	TRBJ1-3	TGCGCCAGCAGCCAAGTTGCAGGGGGCGGAAACACCATATATTTT	CASSQVAGGGNTIYF
.	TRBV6-1	.	TRBJ2-2	TGTGCCAGCAGTGATAATACCGGGGAGCTGTTTTTT	CASSDNTGELFF
.	TRBV30	.	TRBJ1-2	TGTGCCTGGAGCCCAGGGGTTAACTATGGCTACACCTTC	CAWSPGVNYGYTF
once	TRBV7-6	.	TRBJ1-5	TGTGCCAGCAGCTTAGCGTCAGGCTTCAATCAGCCCCAGCATTTT	CASSLASGFNQPQHF
.	TRBV9	.	TRBJ2-1	TGTGCCAGCAGCGGCAGACAGGGAGGTTCCTACAATGAGCAGTTCTTC	CASSGRQGGSYNEQFF
.	TRBV7-8	.	TRBJ1-6	TGTGCCAGCACCGATTTGACAGATAATTCACCCCTCCACTTT	CASTDLTDNSPLHF
.	TRBV11-2	.	TRBJ2-1	TGTGCCAGCACCATTCAAGGGGGGCCCTACAATGAGCAGTTCTTC	CASTIQGGPYNEQFF
once	TRBV27	.	TRBJ1-2	TGTGCCAGCAGTCTGCAGGGATCGGGTTATGGCTACACCTTC	CASSLQGSGYGYTF
once	TRBV18	TRBD1	TRBJ1-6	TGTGCCAGCTCACCAAAAAAGACAGGGGGGAATTCACCCCTCCACTTT	CASSPKKTGGNSPLHF
once	TRBV6-1	.	TRBJ2-7	TGTGCCAGCAGTGAAAGGGGTGGCGGGCAGGGATTCTCCTACGAGCAGTACTTC	CASSERGGGQGFSYEQYF
.	TRBV7-2	.	TRBJ2-7	TGTGCCAGCAGCTTACAACCGACAACCTACGAGCAGTACTTC	CASSLQPTTYEQYF
.	TRBV20-1	.	TRBJ2-1	TGCAGTGCTAGTGCACCGGGCCACGGCGCCTATGAGCAGTTCTTC	CSASAPGHGAYEQFF